The 2 T cell receptor beta chains listed next were all sequenced from one sample in a study of T-cell memory formation after mild COVID-19. TCRdb analysed the 5' RACE reads with MiXCR anew, one entry per CDR3 protein. This table holds 200,000 to 250,000 distinct CDR3 sequences, 9% to 10% found once. The sample taken for sequencing was PBMCs or a T cell subset sorted from them (not recorded which). The receptor source for this set is a man in his late teens or twenties who had mild COVID-19 (a few samples of this study predate the infection). Cell type and time point are not known.

This clonotype showed up just a few times. This sequence joins TRBV20-1 and TRBJ2-1; D not certain. The CDR3 spans 11 residues. Germline-derived CDR1 and CDR2 are DFQATT and SNEGSKA (reference sequence). The V gene lost 4 bases and the J gene lost 12 bases, with 13 bases spanning the gap. The CDR3 nucleotides read TGCAGTGCTACTAGTTCTCTCGGGCAGTTCTTC. Residues: CSATSSLGQFF.

This clonotype was counted many times. V gene TRBV9 combines with J gene TRBJ2-7, with D perhaps assigned TRBD1 or TRBD2 (5 bases each). This CDR3 contains 15 residues. Germline V lookup: CDR1 SGDLS, CDR2 YYNGEE. V dropped 3 bases and J dropped 2 bases, with 15 bases sitting between them. The CDR3 is CASSAGPSSAYEQYV. The CDR3 coding sequence is TGTGCCAGCAGCGCGGGGCCTTCGTCCGCCTACGAGCAGTACGTC.